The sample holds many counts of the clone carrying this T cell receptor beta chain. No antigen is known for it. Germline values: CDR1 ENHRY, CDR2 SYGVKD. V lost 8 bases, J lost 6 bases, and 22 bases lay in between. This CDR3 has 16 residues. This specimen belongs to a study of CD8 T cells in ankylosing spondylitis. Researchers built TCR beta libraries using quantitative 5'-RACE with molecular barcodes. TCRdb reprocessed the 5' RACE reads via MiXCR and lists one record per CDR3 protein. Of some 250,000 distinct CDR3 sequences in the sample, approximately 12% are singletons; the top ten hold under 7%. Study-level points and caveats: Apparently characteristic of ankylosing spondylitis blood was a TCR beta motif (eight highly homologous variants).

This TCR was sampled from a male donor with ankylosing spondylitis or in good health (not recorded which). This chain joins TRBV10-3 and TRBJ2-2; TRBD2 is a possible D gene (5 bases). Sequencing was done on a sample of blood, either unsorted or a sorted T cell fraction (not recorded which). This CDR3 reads CAIADTRGKGAGELFF. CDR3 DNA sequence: TGTGCCATCGCAGATACACGGGGAAAAGGTGCCGGGGAGCTGTTTTTT.